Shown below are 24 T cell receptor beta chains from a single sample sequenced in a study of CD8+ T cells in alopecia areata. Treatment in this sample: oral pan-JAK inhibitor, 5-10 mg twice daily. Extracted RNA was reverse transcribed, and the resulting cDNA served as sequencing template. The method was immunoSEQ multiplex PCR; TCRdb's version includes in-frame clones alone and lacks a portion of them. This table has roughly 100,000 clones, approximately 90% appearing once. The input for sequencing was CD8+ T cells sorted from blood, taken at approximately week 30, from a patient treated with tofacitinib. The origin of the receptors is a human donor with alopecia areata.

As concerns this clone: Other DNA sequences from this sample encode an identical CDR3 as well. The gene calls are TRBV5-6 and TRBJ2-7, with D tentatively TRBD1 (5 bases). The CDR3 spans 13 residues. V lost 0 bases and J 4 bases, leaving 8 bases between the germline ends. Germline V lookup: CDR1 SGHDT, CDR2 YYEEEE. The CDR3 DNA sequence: TGTGCCAGCAGCTTGGGGGGCGGTTACGAGCAGTACTTC. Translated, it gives CASSLGGGYEQYF.

CDR3 amino acids: CASSVPTHNEQFF. The DNA of the CDR3 is TGTGCCAGCAGCGTCCCAACTCACAATGAGCAGTTCTTC. The rearrangement joins TRBV9 to TRBJ2-1; D unclear. V was cut by 2 bases and J by 5 bases, with 8 bases left in between. CDR1 is SGDLS and CDR2 is YYNGEE in the germline V gene. CDR3 length: 13 residues.

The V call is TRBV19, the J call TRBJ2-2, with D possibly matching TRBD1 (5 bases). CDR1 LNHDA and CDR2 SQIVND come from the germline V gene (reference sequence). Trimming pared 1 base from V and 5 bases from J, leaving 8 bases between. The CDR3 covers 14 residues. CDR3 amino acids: CASSIGQWTGELFF. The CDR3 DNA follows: TGTGCCAGTAGTATAGGACAGTGGACCGGGGAGCTGTTTTTT.

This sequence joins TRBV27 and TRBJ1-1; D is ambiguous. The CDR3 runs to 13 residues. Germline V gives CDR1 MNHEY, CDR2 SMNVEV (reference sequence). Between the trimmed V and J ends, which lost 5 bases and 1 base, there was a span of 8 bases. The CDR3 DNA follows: TGTGCCAGCAGTACGTACACGAACACTGAAGCTTTCTTT. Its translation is CASSTYTNTEAFF.

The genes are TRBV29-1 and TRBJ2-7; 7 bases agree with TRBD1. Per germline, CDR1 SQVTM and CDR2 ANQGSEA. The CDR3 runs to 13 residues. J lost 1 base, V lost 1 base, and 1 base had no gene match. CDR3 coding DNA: TGCAGCGTTGAAGTCAGGGGGTCCTACGAGCAGTACTTC. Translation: CSVEVRGSYEQYF.

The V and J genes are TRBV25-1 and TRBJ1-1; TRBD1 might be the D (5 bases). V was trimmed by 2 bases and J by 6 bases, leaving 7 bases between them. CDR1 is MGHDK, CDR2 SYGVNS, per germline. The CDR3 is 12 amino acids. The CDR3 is CASSEPGSEAFF. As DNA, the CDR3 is TGTGCCAGCAGTGAACCAGGGTCTGAAGCTTTCTTT. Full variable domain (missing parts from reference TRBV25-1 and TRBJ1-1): EADIYQTPRYLVIGTGKKITLECSQTMGHDKMYWYQQDPGMELHLIHYSYGVNSTEKGDLSSESTVSRIRTEHFPLTLESARPSHTSQYLCASSEPGSEAFFGQGTRLTVV.

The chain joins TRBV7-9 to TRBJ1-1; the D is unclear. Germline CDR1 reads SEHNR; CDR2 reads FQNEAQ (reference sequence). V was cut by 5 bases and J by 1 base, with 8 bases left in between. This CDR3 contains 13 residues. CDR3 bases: TGTGCCAGCAGCCCTCAGTCGAACACTGAAGCTTTCTTT. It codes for CASSPQSNTEAFF.

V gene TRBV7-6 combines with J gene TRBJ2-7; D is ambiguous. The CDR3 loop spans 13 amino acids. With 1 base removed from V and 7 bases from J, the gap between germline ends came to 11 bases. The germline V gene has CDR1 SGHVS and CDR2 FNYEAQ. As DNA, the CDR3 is TGTGCCAGCAGCTTAGATACCTCCGGGGAGCAGTACTTC. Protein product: CASSLDTSGEQYF.

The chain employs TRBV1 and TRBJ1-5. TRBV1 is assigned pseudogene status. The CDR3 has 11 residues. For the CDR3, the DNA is TGCACCAGCAGTACTGATCAGCCCCAGCATTTT. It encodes CTSSTDQPQHF.

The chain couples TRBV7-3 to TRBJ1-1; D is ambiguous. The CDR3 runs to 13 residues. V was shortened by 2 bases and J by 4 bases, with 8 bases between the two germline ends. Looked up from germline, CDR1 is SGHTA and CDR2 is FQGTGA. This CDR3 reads CASSLDAGTEAFF. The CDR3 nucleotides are TGTGCCAGCAGCTTAGACGCGGGCACTGAAGCTTTCTTT.

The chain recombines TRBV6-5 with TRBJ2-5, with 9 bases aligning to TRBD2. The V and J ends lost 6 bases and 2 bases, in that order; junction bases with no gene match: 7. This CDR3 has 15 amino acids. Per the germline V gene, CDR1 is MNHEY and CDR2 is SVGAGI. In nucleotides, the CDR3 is TGTGCCAGCAGATCTAGCGGGGCGGTACAAGAGACCCAGTACTTC. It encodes CASRSSGAVQETQYF.

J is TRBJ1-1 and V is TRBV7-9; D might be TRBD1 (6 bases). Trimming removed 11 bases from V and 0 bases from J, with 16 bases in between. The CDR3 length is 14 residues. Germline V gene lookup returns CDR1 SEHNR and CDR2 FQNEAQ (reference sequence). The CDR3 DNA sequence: TGTGCCGGCAAGCCCAGGGGACTGAACACTGAAGCTTTCTTT. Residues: CAGKPRGLNTEAFF. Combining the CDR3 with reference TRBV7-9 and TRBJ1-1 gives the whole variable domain DTGVSQNPRHKITKRGQNVTFRCDPISEHNRLYWYRQTLGQGPEFLTYFQNEAQLEKSRLLSDRFSAERPKGSFSTLEIQRTEQGDSAMYLCAGKPRGLNTEAFFGQGTRLTVV.

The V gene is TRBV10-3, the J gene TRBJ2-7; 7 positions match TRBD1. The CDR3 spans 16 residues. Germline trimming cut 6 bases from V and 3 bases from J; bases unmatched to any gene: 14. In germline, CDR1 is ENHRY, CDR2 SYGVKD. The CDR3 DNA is TGTGCCATCAGCGTCACCGGGACAGAGCCCGTCTACGAGCAGTACTTC. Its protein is CAISVTGTEPVYEQYF.

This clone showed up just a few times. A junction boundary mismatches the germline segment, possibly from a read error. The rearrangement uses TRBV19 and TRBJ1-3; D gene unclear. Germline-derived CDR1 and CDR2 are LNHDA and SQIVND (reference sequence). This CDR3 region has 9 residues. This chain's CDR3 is CARGKARDF. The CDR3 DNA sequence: TGTGCCAGGGGGAAGGCCCGCGATTTT.

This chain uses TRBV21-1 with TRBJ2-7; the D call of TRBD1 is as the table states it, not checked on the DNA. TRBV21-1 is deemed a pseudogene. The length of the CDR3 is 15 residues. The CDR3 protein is CASSKEGDQHYEQYF. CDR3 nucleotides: TGTGCCAGCAGCAAAGAGGGGGACCAACACTACGAGCAGTACTTC.

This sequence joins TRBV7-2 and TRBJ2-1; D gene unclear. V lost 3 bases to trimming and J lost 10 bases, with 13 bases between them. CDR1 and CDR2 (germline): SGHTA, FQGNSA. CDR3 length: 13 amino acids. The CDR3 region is CASSFGTVGEQFF. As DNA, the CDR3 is TGTGCCAGCAGCTTTGGCACCGTGGGCGAGCAGTTCTTC.

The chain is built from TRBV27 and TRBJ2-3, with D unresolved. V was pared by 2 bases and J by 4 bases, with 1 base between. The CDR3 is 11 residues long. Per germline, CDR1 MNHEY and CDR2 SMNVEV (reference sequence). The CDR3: CASSLADTQYF. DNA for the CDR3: TGTGCCAGCAGTTTAGCAGATACGCAGTATTTT.

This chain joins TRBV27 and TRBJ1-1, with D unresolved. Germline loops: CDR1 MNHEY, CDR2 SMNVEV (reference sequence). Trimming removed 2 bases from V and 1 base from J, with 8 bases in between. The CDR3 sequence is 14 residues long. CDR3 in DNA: TGTGCCAGCAGTTTAAACGGGCCGAACACTGAAGCTTTCTTT. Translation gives CASSLNGPNTEAFF.

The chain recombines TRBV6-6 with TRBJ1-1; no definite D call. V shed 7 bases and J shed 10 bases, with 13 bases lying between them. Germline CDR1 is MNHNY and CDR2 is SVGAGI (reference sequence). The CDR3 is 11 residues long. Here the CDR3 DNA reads TGTGCCAGCAATCAGGCCCCAGGAGCTTTCTTT. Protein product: CASNQAPGAFF.

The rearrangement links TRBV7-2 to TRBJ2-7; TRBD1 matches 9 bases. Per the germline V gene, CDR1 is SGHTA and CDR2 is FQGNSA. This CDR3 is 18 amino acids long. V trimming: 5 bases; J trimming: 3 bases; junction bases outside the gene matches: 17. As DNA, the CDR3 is TGTGCCAGCAGCCCAAAACACGGCCGGACAGGGGTTCACTACGAGCAGTACTTC. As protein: CASSPKHGRTGVHYEQYF.

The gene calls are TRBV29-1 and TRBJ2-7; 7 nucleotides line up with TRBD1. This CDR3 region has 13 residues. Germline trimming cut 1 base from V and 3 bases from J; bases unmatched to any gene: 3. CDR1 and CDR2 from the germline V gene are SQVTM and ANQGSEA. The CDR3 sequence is CSVEGTGNYEQYF. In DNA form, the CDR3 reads TGCAGCGTTGAAGGGACAGGAAACTACGAGCAGTACTTC.

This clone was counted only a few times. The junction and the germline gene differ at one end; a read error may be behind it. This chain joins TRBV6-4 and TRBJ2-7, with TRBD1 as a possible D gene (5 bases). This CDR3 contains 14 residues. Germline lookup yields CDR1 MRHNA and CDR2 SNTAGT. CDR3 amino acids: CAISDSQKNYEQYF. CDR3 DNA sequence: TGTGCCATCAGTGACAGCCAGAAAAACTACGAGCAGTACTTC.

The CDR3 is CSVVWGGKLFF. The CDR3 DNA sequence: TGCAGCGTTGTATGGGGTGGAAAACTGTTTTTT. V is TRBV29-1 and J is TRBJ1-4; no reliable D call. The length of the CDR3 is 11 residues. V was clipped by 4 bases and J by 10 bases, with 10 bases between them. Germline loops: CDR1 SQVTM, CDR2 ANQGSEA.

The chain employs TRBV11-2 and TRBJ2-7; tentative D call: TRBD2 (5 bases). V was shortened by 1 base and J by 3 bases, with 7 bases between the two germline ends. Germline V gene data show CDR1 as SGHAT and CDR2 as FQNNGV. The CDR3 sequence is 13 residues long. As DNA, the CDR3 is TGTGCCAGCAGCTTAGCTACTAGCTACGAGCAGTACTTC. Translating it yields CASSLATSYEQYF.